These 6 T cell receptor beta chains were sequenced from one sample in a study of T cell responses to AZD1222 COVID-19 vaccine. TCRdb keeps only in-frame clones here, not all; method: immunoSEQ multiplex PCR. Of about 120,000 clones listed, almost 90% are singletons. This sample comprised peripheral blood, obtained on day 0 of AZD1222 vaccination. These receptors all come from an adult in good health.

V usage is TRBV5-4 and J usage is TRBJ1-6, with TRBD1 identical over 7 bases. From germline, CDR1 is SGHNT and CDR2 YYREEE (reference sequence). The CDR3 is 15 residues long. V lost 2 bases and J lost 6; bases outside the gene matches: 5. DNA for the CDR3: TGTGCCAGCAGCTTAGGACAGGCTTTTAATTCACCCCTCCACTTT. This gives the protein CASSLGQAFNSPLHF.

The rearrangement joins TRBV12-3 or TRBV12-4 to TRBJ1-2; unclear D gene. This CDR3 region has 12 residues. V was clipped by 2 bases and J by 4 bases, with 5 bases between them. The CDR3 region is CASSLHIYGYTF. CDR3 in DNA: TGTGCCAGCAGTTTACACATCTATGGCTACACCTTC.

This chain links TRBV10-3 with TRBJ1-1; D remains ambiguous. The CDR3 runs 14 residues. The germline V and J ends were trimmed by 7 bases and 1 base, with 13 bases remaining between them. The V gene's germline CDR1 is ENHRY and CDR2 SYGVKD. Here the CDR3 reads CAIMGSGPNTEAFF. In DNA form, the CDR3 reads TGTGCCATCATGGGAAGCGGACCGAACACTGAAGCTTTCTTT.

The CDR3 is CASSLLGQGLNTEAFF. As DNA, the CDR3 is TGTGCCAGCAGCCTCTTGGGGCAGGGCTTGAACACTGAAGCTTTCTTT. The gene calls are TRBV5-6 and TRBJ1-1; D is perhaps TRBD1 (5 bases). The germline CDR1 and CDR2 sequences are SGHDT and YYEEEE. Deletions cut 4 bases from V and 0 bases from J, with 16 bases between. The CDR3 is made up of 16 amino acids.

This clone appeared once. This chain connects TRBV7-6 to TRBJ1-5; TRBD1 matches 8 bases. CDR1 is SGHVS and CDR2 is FNYEAQ in the germline V gene. J gave up 3 bases and V 5 bases, and 6 bases lay outside the gene matches. This CDR3 is 15 amino acids long. In DNA, the CDR3 is TGTGCCAGCAGCGCGATGACAGGGGTCAATCAGCCCCAGCATTTT. It translates to CASSAMTGVNQPQHF.

The chain has TRBV7-2 and TRBJ2-7, with 12 bases identical to TRBD2. This CDR3 has 16 amino acids. Looked up from germline, CDR1 is SGHTA and CDR2 is FQGNSA. The V gene end was trimmed by 7 bases and the J gene end by 4 bases; junction bases not matched to a gene: 11. For the CDR3, the DNA is TGTGCCAGCACCGACCCTAGCGGGGGGGCCAGTTACGAGCAGTACTTC. This codes for CASTDPSGGASYEQYF.